The 20 T cell receptor beta chains below were found in one sample sequenced in a study of T cells in Graves' hyperthyroidism and ophthalmopathy. Researchers took RNA transcripts and amplified the TCR beta CDR3 regions from them. A set of HTBI primers served as the primers for a first-round RT-PCR of the TCR CDR3. TCRdb recomputed calls from the multiplex PCR reads with MiXCR, one row per CDR3 protein. The data show over 450,000 distinct CDR3 sequences, 15% to 20% seen once. Material for sequencing was blood. These receptors were collected from a woman younger than 30 with Graves' ophthalmopathy.

The sample holds many counts of this clonotype. The rearrangement uses TRBV7-2 and TRBJ2-2, with 9 bases lining up with TRBD2. V shed 5 bases and J 4 bases; nucleotides not matched to a gene: 11. Germline CDR1 reads SGHTA; CDR2 reads FQGNSA. The CDR3 contains 17 residues. CDR3 sequence (DNA): TGTGCCAGCAGCCCAACGGGCGGGGGGGTTTTCACCGGGGAGCTGTTTTTT. Amino acid sequence: CASSPTGGGVFTGELFF. Looking up the rest from reference TRBV7-2 and TRBJ2-2 gives the full variable domain: GAGVSQSPSNKVTEKGKDVELRCDPISGHTALYWYRQSLGQGLEFLIYFQGNSAPDKSGLPSDRFSAERTGGSVSTLTIQRTQQEDSAVYLCASSPTGGGVFTGELFFGEGSRLTVL.

This clonotype was recorded many times. The rearrangement links TRBV6-2 or TRBV6-3 to TRBJ1-2, with D unclear. The germline V gene has CDR1 MNHEY and CDR2 SVGEGT. Trimming took 2 bases from V and 4 from J, leaving 8 bases between them. The CDR3 runs 13 residues. The CDR3, as DNA: TGTGCCAGCAGTTACGAAGCGGTCTATGGCTACACCTTC. It is translated as CASSYEAVYGYTF.

This clonotype was picked up many times. J is TRBJ1-1 and V is TRBV20-1; D might be TRBD1 (6 bases). The germline V and J ends were trimmed by 0 bases and 5 bases, with 16 bases remaining between them. The germline CDR1 and CDR2 sequences are DFQATT and SNEGSKA (reference sequence). The CDR3 consists of 15 residues. The CDR3 DNA reads as TGCAGTGCTAGAGAAGTGGGCAGGGGACGTACTGAAGCTTTCTTT. The encoded protein is CSAREVGRGRTEAFF.

This clonotype was picked up many times. This chain joins TRBV2 and TRBJ1-4; D is ambiguous. Trimming removed 5 bases at V and 3 bases at J, with 10 bases between. The V gene's germline CDR1 is SNHLY and CDR2 FYNNEI. The CDR3 is 14 amino acids. The DNA of the CDR3 is TGTGCCAGCAGTATTTGGCAATCTAATGAAAAACTGTTTTTT. Its translation: CASSIWQSNEKLFF.

In its sample, this clonotype was seen a few times. At one end the junction does not follow the germline gene, possibly because of a read error. This chain links TRBV6-1 with TRBJ2-1; TRBD2 agrees at 8 bases. This CDR3 spans 16 amino acids. CDR1 is MNHNS, CDR2 SASEGT, per germline. CDR3 DNA sequence: TGTGCCAGCGGTGAAGACGGCGGGGGGAAATACAATGAGCAGTTCTTC. It codes for CASGEDGGGKYNEQFF.

This clonotype was counted many times. V usage is TRBV5-1 and J usage is TRBJ1-1, with 8 nucleotides matching TRBD1. In germline, CDR1 is SGHRS, CDR2 YFSETQ. V shed 5 bases and J 4 bases; nucleotides not matched to a gene: 10. The CDR3 has 15 residues. The CDR3 reads CASRVEAGGFTEAFF. The CDR3 DNA sequence: TGCGCCAGCAGGGTGGAGGCAGGGGGCTTCACTGAAGCTTTCTTT. The full variable domain, with the rest looked up from reference TRBV5-1 and TRBJ1-1, is KAGVTQTPRYLIKTRGQQVTLSCSPISGHRSVSWYQQTPGQGLQFLFEYFSETQRNKGNFPGRFSGRQFSNSRSEMNVSTLELGDSALYLCASRVEAGGFTEAFFGQGTRLTVV.

The chain has TRBV11-3 and TRBJ2-2; no clear D. The germline V gene encodes CDR1 SGHNT and CDR2 YENEEA. The CDR3 spans 14 residues. With 2 bases removed from V and 7 bases from J, the gap between germline ends came to 11 bases. DNA for the CDR3: TGTGCCAGCAGCTTATCTCGATTCGACGGGGAGCTGTTTTTT. Protein product: CASSLSRFDGELFF.

The chain is built from TRBV9 and TRBJ2-6; the D gene is possibly TRBD1 (5 bases). This CDR3 region has 18 residues. CDR1 SGDLS and CDR2 YYNGEE come from the germline V gene. The germline V and J ends were trimmed by 3 bases and 0 bases, with 16 bases remaining between them. The CDR3 loop reads CASSDQQVSPSGANVLTF. CDR3 sequence (DNA): TGTGCCAGCAGCGACCAACAGGTTTCCCCCTCTGGGGCCAACGTCCTGACTTTC. The full variable domain, rest sourced from reference TRBV9 and TRBJ2-6, is DSGVTQTPKHLITATGQRVTLRCSPRSGDLSVYWYQQSLDQGLQFLIQYYNGEERAKGNILERFSAQQFPDLHSELNLSSLELGDSALYFCASSDQQVSPSGANVLTFGAGSRLTVL.

This clonotype was seen more than once but under ten times. V gene TRBV5-1 combines with J gene TRBJ2-2, with 8 bases fitting TRBD2. Germline CDR1 and CDR2: SGHRS and YFSETQ. This CDR3 has 15 amino acids. V shed 2 bases and J 8 bases; nucleotides not matched to a gene: 8. The CDR3: CASSFTSGVLGELFF. DNA of the CDR3: TGCGCCAGCAGCTTCACTAGCGGCGTCCTAGGGGAGCTGTTTTTT.

This clonotype was detected a few times. The CDR3, as DNA: TGCGCCAGCAGCTTAACCCCGGGCAATCAGCCCCAGCATTTT. Translated: CASSLTPGNQPQHF. The chain combines TRBV5-1 with TRBJ1-5; no definite D call. The germline V and J ends were trimmed by 2 bases and 2 bases, with 8 bases remaining between them. Per germline, CDR1 SGHRS and CDR2 YFSETQ. The CDR3 covers 14 residues.

The sample holds many counts of this clonotype. This sequence joins TRBV20-1 and TRBJ1-1, with TRBD1 matching over 8 bases. Germline CDR1 DFQATT, CDR2 SNEGSKA (reference sequence). V was clipped by 4 bases and J by 2 bases; unmatched bases: 9. This CDR3 has 15 amino acids. This CDR3 reads CSANPGQVANTEAFF. In DNA form, the CDR3 reads TGCAGTGCTAACCCGGGACAGGTCGCAAACACTGAAGCTTTCTTT.

This chain joins TRBV6-1 and TRBJ2-2; 9 bases fit TRBD1. The junction had 5 bases not matched to a gene; V was cut back by 6 bases and J by 3 bases. The germline V gene has CDR1 MNHNS and CDR2 SASEGT. This CDR3 has 15 amino acids. The CDR3: CASRPGQGDTGELFF. The CDR3 DNA reads as TGTGCCAGCAGACCGGGACAGGGAGACACCGGGGAGCTGTTTTTT.

The rearrangement joins TRBV12-3 or TRBV12-4 to TRBJ2-2; D unclear. V was pared by 8 bases and J by 5 bases, with 18 bases between. The CDR3 has 15 amino acids. CDR3 DNA: TGTGCCAGCTCCCGGGCCCCCGTGGCTACCGGGGAGCTGTTTTTT. Its translation: CASSRAPVATGELFF.

The CDR3: CASRGTSGHFYEQYF. CDR3 coding DNA: TGTGCCAGCAGAGGGACTAGCGGACATTTCTACGAGCAGTACTTC. The rearrangement joins TRBV2 to TRBJ2-7, with 11 bases fitting TRBD2. J lost 3 bases, V lost 6 bases, and 7 bases had no gene match. Germline-derived CDR1 and CDR2 are SNHLY and FYNNEI. The length of the CDR3 is 15 residues.

This chain connects TRBV19 to TRBJ1-4; 10 bases are a match to TRBD1. V shed 4 bases, J shed 8 bases, and the junction held 7 bases outside the gene matches. From germline, CDR1 is LNHDA and CDR2 SQIVND (reference sequence). This CDR3 comprises 15 residues. The CDR3 DNA reads as TGTGCCAGTAGTAACTTCGGACAGGGGGAAGAAAAACTGTTTTTT. Protein product: CASSNFGQGEEKLFF.

This clonotype has only a few counts. V usage is TRBV19 and J usage is TRBJ1-1, with D hard to call. CDR3 length: 13 residues. Germline CDR1 reads LNHDA; CDR2 reads SQIVND (reference sequence). The V end lost 4 bases, the J end lost 0 bases, and 6 bases lay between the germline ends. The CDR3 here is CASSTAVNTEAFF. The DNA of the CDR3 is TGTGCCAGTAGTACTGCAGTGAACACTGAAGCTTTCTTT.

The CDR3 region is CASTWTGGLQEKLFF. As DNA, the CDR3 is TGTGCCAGCACCTGGACAGGGGGATTACAAGAAAAACTGTTTTTT. The rearrangement joins TRBV5-6 to TRBJ1-4; TRBD1 aligns across 10 bases. Germline V lookup: CDR1 SGHDT, CDR2 YYEEEE. V shed 6 bases, J shed 8 bases, and the junction held 10 bases outside the gene matches. This CDR3 is 15 amino acids long.

This clonotype was seen at least ten times. The chain recombines TRBV6-1 with TRBJ2-7; D is tentatively TRBD1 or TRBD2 (5 bases each). CDR1 is MNHNS and CDR2 is SASEGT in the germline V gene. CDR3 size: 14 residues. V lost 6 bases and J 7 bases, leaving 19 bases between the germline ends. The CDR3 spells CASRRPGRLSEQYF. The CDR3 DNA is TGTGCCAGCAGAAGACCGGGACGGCTCTCGGAGCAGTACTTC.

This clonotype was detected only a few times. This rearrangement joins TRBV3-1 to TRBJ2-5; TRBD2 aligns across 9 bases. The germline gives CDR1 LGHDT, CDR2 YNNKEL (reference sequence). The CDR3 runs to 16 residues. The V segment lost 4 bases and the J segment 3 bases; nucleotides outside the gene matches: 9. CDR3 in DNA: TGTGCCAGCAGCCCCCCCGGACTAGCGTATGAAGAGACCCAGTACTTC. Its protein is CASSPPGLAYEETQYF.

In its sample, this clonotype is medium-sized. The chain couples TRBV3-1 to TRBJ2-7; TRBD2 matches at 10 bases. The V gene end was trimmed by 4 bases and the J gene end by 2 bases; junction bases not matched to a gene: 8. This CDR3 has 16 amino acids. Germline V CDR1 and CDR2: LGHDT, YNNKEL (reference sequence). CDR3 sequence reads: CASSLRTSGVAYEQYF. The CDR3 DNA reads as TGTGCCAGCAGCCTCCGGACTAGCGGAGTGGCCTACGAGCAGTACTTC.